Shown below are 11 T cell receptor beta chains from a single sample sequenced in a study of blood T cell repertoires in COVID-19. The table came from immunoSEQ multiplex PCR; TCRdb's copy has only in-frame clones and leaves some out. This repertoire shows about 130,000 clones, roughly four fifths found once; its top ten account for about 2.9%. The specimen was peripheral blood. All receptors derive from a woman older than 75 with acute or convalescent COVID-19.

The chain couples TRBV9 to TRBJ1-2; 11 bases fit TRBD1. CDR1 is SGDLS, CDR2 YYNGEE, per germline. The CDR3 is made up of 15 amino acids. The ends lost 3 bases at V and 8 bases at J; junction bases unmatched: 9. CDR3 protein: CASSGDRGWSDGYTF. In DNA form, the CDR3 reads TGTGCCAGCAGCGGGGACAGGGGGTGGTCCGACGGCTACACCTTC.

The chain is built from TRBV6-5 and TRBJ2-1; 10 positions match TRBD2. Germline trimming cut 11 bases from V and 10 bases from J; bases unmatched to any gene: 14. Germline-derived CDR1 and CDR2 are MNHEY and SVGAGI. The CDR3 length is 14 residues. The CDR3 DNA reads as TGTGCCTCCACCCCCCAGCGGGGGGGCGGGGAGCAGTTCTTC. This encodes CASTPQRGGGEQFF.

The rearrangement uses TRBV30 and TRBJ1-2; D remains ambiguous. The CDR3 extends over 15 amino acids. The germline V gene encodes CDR1 GTSNPN and CDR2 SVGIG (reference sequence). The V and J ends lost 0 bases and 1 base respectively, with 12 bases between them. The CDR3 DNA reads as TGTGCCTGGAGTGTAAACCCAGGAGGTAACTATGGCTACACCTTC. It encodes CAWSVNPGGNYGYTF.

About this clone itself: Other DNA sequences of this sample code for an identical CDR3. The rearrangement links TRBV7-2 to TRBJ1-2, with 8 bases aligning to TRBD1. The germline CDR1 and CDR2 sequences are SGHTA and FQGNSA. The trim removed 5 bases at V and 2 bases at J, leaving 4 bases unmatched. CDR3 length equals 14 residues. CDR3 in amino acids: CASSPRTGNYGYTF. The DNA for the CDR3 is TGTGCCAGCAGCCCCCGGACAGGGAACTATGGCTACACCTTC.

The sample holds one count of this clone. The rearrangement joins TRBV3-1 (or the pseudogene TRBV3-2) to TRBJ1-2; D unresolved. CDR1 LGHDT and CDR2 YNNKEL come from the germline V gene (reference sequence). This CDR3 is 12 amino acids long. The V gene lost 4 bases and the J gene lost 4 bases, with 7 bases spanning the gap. This chain's CDR3 is CASSPEGYGYTF. The CDR3, as DNA: TGTGCCAGCAGCCCCGAGGGCTATGGCTACACCTTC.

This clone was seen a handful of times. The J gene is TRBJ1-2, the V gene TRBV27; perhaps TRBD1 as D (5 bases). The CDR3 runs 14 residues. The V gene's germline CDR1 is MNHEY and CDR2 SMNVEV (reference sequence). Trimming removed 3 bases from V and 4 bases from J, with 12 bases in between. The CDR3 region has the DNA TGTGCCAGCAGTTTCAGGGTTTCAGGCTATGGCTACACCTTC. This encodes CASSFRVSGYGYTF.

The rearrangement links TRBV25-1 to TRBJ2-1; 8 bases are shared with TRBD2. Germline assignment: CDR1 MGHDK and CDR2 SYGVNS. Trimming cost V 4 bases and J 4 bases; bases outside gene matches: 9. This CDR3 has 16 residues. The CDR3 loop is CASSVGTSGGYNEQFF. The CDR3 DNA sequence: TGTGCCAGCAGTGTGGGCACGAGCGGGGGTTACAATGAGCAGTTCTTC.

The chain employs TRBV6-6 and TRBJ1-1; D might be TRBD1 (5 bases). The ends were cut back, 2 bases at V and 3 bases at J, with 13 bases in the middle. From germline, CDR1 is MNHNY and CDR2 SVGAGI (reference sequence). CDR3 length: 15 residues. CDR3: CASSYTPGTDTEAFF. The CDR3 DNA is TGTGCCAGCAGTTACACTCCCGGGACTGACACTGAAGCTTTCTTT.

J is TRBJ2-7 and V is TRBV30, with a tentative D call TRBD1 (5 bases). Germline V gives CDR1 GTSNPN, CDR2 SVGIG (reference sequence). Trimming pared 6 bases from V and 2 bases from J, leaving 14 bases between. The length of the CDR3 is 13 residues. The CDR3: CACRGRAAYEQYF. The CDR3 nucleotides are TGTGCCTGTAGGGGCAGGGCGGCCTACGAGCAGTACTTC.

The gene calls are TRBV5-1 and TRBJ2-3, with TRBD1 matching 9 bases. V dropped 3 bases and J dropped 4; count of bases not matched to a gene: 12. The CDR3 is made up of 17 amino acids. Germline V lookup: CDR1 SGHRS, CDR2 YFSETQ. The CDR3 sequence is CASSSTPGQGWADTQYF. CDR3 coding DNA: TGCGCCAGCAGCTCGACCCCGGGACAGGGATGGGCAGATACGCAGTATTTT.

Concerning this clone: The sample has other DNA sequences that encode this CDR3 too. The rearrangement uses TRBV7-9 and TRBJ1-1; tentatively, D is TRBD1 (5 bases). The CDR3 has 14 amino acids. Trimming stripped 2 bases from V and 4 bases from J, with 11 bases between. The germline V gene has CDR1 SEHNR and CDR2 FQNEAQ (reference sequence). DNA of the CDR3: TGTGCCAGCAGCTTACAGGGCGGGGGCACTGAAGCTTTCTTT. This gives the protein CASSLQGGGTEAFF.